This paragraph reports one TCR beta chain. Original analysis: Estimation of nucleated cell counts relied on the amplification of reference gene primers. Clones were read by immunoSEQ multiplex PCR, and TCRdb kept only the in-frame ones, dropping some. The V and J calls and clone size are taken from that table; D and trimming were inferred from the DNA. The table shows over 9,000 clones, with roughly 80% occurring only once. This entry is derived from a study of blood T cell repertoires in COVID-19. On the study more broadly: The United States, Italy and Spain supplied acute and convalescent COVID-19 samples. PBMCs, B-cell-depleted T cells, or T cells provided the cDNA or gDNA that made up the material.

Sequenced material: peripheral blood. The origin of this receptor is an older man with active COVID-19.

The CDR3 nucleotides read TGTGCCAGCAGATTGTTCCCCATCCCGGACAACCAGAGCTCCTACGAGCAGTACTTC. Protein sequence: CASRLFPIPDNQSSYEQYF. The chain has TRBV6-4 and TRBJ2-7; weak D call: TRBD1 (5 bases). The germline V gene encodes CDR1 MRHNA and CDR2 SNTAGT. Between the trimmed V and J ends, which lost 6 bases and 0 bases, there was a span of 27 bases. The CDR3 covers 19 residues.